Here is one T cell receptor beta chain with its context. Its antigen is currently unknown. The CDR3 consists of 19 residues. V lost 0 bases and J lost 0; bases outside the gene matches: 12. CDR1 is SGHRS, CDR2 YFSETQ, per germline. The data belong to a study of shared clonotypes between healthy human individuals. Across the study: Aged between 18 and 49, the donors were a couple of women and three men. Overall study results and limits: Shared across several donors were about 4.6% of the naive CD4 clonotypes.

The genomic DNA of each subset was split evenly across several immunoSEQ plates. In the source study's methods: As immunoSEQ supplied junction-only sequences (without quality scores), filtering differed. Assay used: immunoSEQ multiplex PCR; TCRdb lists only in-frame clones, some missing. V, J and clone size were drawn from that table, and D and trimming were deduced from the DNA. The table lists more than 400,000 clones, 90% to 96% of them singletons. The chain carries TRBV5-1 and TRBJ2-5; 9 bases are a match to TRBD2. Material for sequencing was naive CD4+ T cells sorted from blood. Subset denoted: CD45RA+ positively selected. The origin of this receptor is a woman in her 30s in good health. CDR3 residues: CASSLALSAAGGYQETQYF. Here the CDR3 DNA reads TGCGCCAGCAGCTTGGCCTTGAGCGCGGCGGGAGGGTACCAAGAGACCCAGTACTTC.